This T cell receptor (beta chain) was recovered during a study of cytotoxic CD8 clonotypes in ibrutinib-treated CLL. For the study at large: Each sample contained, on average, almost 260,000 productive templates and nearly 95,000 productive rearrangements.

This table comes from immunoSEQ multiplex PCR, and its TCRdb copy is limited to in-frame clones, with some not included. The sample lists roughly 180,000 clones; approximately 84% were seen once. The study, taken as a whole, reports: Clonality showed a rise at ibrutinib response that reversed toward baseline at progression. Contraction or stability on treatment was seen for public clonotypes, which were uncommon.

About this clone itself: Its antigen is unknown.

V was trimmed by 4 bases and J by 3 bases, leaving 10 bases between them. CDR1 SGHTA and CDR2 FQGNSA come from the germline V gene. The CDR3 sequence is 13 residues long. The chain has TRBV7-2 and TRBJ2-7; D unclear. This sample comprised PBMCs, obtained after 24 months of ibrutinib treatment. The source of this sequence is a human donor with chronic lymphocytic leukemia. The CDR3 region is CASSSDGGYEQYF. The CDR3 DNA sequence: TGTGCCAGCAGCTCGGACGGCGGCTACGAGCAGTACTTC.